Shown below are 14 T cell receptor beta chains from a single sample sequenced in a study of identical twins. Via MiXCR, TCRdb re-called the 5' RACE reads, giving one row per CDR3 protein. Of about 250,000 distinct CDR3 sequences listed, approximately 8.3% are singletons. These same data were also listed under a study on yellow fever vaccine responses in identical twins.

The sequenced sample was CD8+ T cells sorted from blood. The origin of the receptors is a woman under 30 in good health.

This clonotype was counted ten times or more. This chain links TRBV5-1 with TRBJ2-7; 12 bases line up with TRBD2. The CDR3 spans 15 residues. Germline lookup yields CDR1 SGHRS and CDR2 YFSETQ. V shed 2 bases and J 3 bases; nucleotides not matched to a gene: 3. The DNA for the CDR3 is TGCGCCAGCAGCTTAAGACTAGCGGGGGACTACGAGCAGTACTTC. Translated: CASSLRLAGDYEQYF.

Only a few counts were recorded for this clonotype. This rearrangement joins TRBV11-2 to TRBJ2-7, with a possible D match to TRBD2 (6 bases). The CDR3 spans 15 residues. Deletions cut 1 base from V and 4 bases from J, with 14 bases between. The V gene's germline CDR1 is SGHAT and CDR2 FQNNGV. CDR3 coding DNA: TGTGCCAGCAGCTTAGCGGGACGGGAGCCTTACGAGCAGTACTTC. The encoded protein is CASSLAGREPYEQYF.

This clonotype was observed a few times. The CDR3 spells CASSLSGERTVAEQYF. In DNA, the CDR3 is TGTGCCAGCAGCTTATCCGGGGAGAGGACGGTCGCCGAGCAGTACTTC. The chain combines TRBV7-8 with TRBJ2-7; D may be TRBD2 (5 bases). Germline V lookup: CDR1 SGHVS, CDR2 FQNEAQ. The CDR3 loop spans 16 amino acids. V gave up 2 bases and J gave up 6 bases, with 20 bases separating them.

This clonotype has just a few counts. CDR3 sequence: CASSSGTGINNEQFF. CDR3 nucleotides: TGCGCCAGCAGCTCCGGGACAGGGATCAACAATGAGCAGTTCTTC. The chain employs TRBV4-3 and TRBJ2-1, with 9 bases matching TRBD1. The CDR3 consists of 15 residues. Per germline, CDR1 LGHNA and CDR2 YSLEER. The junction had 7 bases not matched to a gene; V was cut back by 5 bases and J by 5 bases.

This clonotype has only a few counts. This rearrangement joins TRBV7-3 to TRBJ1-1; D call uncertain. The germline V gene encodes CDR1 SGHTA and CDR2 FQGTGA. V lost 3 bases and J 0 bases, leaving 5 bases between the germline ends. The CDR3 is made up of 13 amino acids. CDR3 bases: TGTGCCAGCAGCTTGGAGATGAACACTGAAGCTTTCTTT. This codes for CASSLEMNTEAFF.

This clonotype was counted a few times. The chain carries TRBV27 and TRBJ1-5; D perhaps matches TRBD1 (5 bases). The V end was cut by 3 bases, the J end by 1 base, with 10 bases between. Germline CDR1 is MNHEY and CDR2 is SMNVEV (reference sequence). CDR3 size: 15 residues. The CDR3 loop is CASSFAGVSNQPQHF. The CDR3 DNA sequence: TGTGCCAGCAGTTTCGCGGGGGTGAGCAATCAGCCCCAGCATTTT.

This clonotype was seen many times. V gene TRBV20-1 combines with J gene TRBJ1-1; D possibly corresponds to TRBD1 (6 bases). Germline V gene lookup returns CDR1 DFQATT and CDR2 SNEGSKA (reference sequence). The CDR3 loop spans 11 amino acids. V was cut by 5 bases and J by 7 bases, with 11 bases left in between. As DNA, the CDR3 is TGCAGTGCTTACAGGGATGATGAAGCTTTCTTT. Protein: CSAYRDDEAFF.

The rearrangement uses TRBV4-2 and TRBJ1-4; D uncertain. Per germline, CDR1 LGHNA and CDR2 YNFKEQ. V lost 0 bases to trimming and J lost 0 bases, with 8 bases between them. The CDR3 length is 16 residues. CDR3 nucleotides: TGTGCCAGCAGCCAAGAGGATGTGGCAACTAATGAAAAACTGTTTTTT. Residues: CASSQEDVATNEKLFF.

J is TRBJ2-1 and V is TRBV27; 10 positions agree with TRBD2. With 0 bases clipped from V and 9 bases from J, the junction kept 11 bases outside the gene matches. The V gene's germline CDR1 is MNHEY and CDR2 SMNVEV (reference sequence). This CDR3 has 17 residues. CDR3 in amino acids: CASSLSHGLAEEGEQFF. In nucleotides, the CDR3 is TGTGCCAGCAGTTTATCCCACGGACTAGCGGAAGAGGGTGAGCAGTTCTTC.

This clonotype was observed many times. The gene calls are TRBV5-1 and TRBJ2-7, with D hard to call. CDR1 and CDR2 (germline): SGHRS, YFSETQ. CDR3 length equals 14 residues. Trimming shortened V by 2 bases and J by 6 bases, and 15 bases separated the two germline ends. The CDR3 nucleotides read TGCGCCAGCAGCTTATTTGATGCTTTTACCGAGCAGTACTTC. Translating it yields CASSLFDAFTEQYF.

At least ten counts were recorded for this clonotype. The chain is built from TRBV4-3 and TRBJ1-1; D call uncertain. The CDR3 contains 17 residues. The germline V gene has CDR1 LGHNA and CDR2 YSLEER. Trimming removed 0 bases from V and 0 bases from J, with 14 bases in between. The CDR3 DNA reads TGCGCCAGCAGCCAAGACGACGAATCCCCCATGAACACTGAAGCTTTCTTT. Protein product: CASSQDDESPMNTEAFF.

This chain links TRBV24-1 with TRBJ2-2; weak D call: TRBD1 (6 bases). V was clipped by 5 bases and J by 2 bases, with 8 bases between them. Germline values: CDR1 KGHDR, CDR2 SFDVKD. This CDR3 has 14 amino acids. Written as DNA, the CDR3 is TGTGCCACCAGTGGGACAGCCAACACCGGGGAGCTGTTTTTT. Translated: CATSGTANTGELFF.

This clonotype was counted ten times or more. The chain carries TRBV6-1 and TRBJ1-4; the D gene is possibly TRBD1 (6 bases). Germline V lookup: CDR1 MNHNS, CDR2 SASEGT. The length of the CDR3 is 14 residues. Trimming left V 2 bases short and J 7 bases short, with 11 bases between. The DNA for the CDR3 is TGTGCCAGCAGTGAAACAGGGAGAGGTGAAAAACTGTTTTTT. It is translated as CASSETGRGEKLFF.

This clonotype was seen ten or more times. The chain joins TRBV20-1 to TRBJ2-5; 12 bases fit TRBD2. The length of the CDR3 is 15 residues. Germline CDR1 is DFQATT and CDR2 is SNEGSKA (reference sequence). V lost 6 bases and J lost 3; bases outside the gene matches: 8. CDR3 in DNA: TGCAGTGCCCTCCGACTAGCGGGGGTGGAAGAGACCCAGTACTTC. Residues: CSALRLAGVEETQYF.